The source of this T cell receptor (beta chain) is a study of T cell changes during pregnancy in multiple sclerosis. CDR1 is MNHEY, CDR2 SMNVEV, per germline (reference sequence). J lost 0 bases, V lost 5 bases, and 5 bases had no gene match. The CDR3 loop spans 16 amino acids. Some clones are missing from TCRdb's copy, which holds only in-frame ones; the method was immunoSEQ multiplex PCR. The data show roughly 38,000 clones, with around 90% seen just once and 5% to 6.5% held by the top ten. The specimen was peripheral blood, collected in the third trimester of pregnancy. The source of this sequence is a female donor in good health, enrolled as a control in a pregnancy study. This chain uses TRBV27 with TRBJ2-2; 8 positions agree with TRBD1. The CDR3 DNA reads as TGTGCCAGCAGTCTCCGGACAGGGACGAACACCGGGGAGCTGTTTTTT. Protein sequence: CASSLRTGTNTGELFF.